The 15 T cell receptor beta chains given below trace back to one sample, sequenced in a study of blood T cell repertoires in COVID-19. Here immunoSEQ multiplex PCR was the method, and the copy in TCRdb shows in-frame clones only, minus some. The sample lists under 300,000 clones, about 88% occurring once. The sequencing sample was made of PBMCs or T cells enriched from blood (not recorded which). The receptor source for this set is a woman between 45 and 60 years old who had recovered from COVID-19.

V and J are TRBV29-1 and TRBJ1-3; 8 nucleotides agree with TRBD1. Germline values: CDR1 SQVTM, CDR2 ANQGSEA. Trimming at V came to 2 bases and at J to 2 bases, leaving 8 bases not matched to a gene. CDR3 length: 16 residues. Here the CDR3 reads CSVELRAGGTGNTIYF. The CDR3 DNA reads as TGCAGCGTTGAATTGAGGGCAGGGGGCACTGGAAACACCATATATTTT.

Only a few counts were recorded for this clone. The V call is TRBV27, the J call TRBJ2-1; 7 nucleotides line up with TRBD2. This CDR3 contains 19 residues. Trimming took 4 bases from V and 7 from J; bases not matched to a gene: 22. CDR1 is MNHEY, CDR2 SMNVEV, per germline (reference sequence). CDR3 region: CASSSTLLVFAGVHNEQFF. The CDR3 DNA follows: TGTGCCAGCAGTTCAACGCTACTTGTCTTTGCGGGAGTTCATAATGAGCAGTTCTTC.

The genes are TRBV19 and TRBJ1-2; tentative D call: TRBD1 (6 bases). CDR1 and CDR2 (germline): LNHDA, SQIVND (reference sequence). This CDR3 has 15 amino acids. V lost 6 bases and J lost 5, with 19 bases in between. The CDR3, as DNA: TGTGCCAGTAGCACAATCACAGGGACGGAATATGGCTACACCTTC. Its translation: CASSTITGTEYGYTF.

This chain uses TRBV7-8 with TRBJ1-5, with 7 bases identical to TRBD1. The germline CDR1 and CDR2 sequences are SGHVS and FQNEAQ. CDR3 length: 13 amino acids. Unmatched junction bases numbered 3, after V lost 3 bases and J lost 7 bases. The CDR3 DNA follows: TGTGCCAGCAGCTTTTCAGGGGGGCAGCCCCAGCATTTT. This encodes CASSFSGGQPQHF.

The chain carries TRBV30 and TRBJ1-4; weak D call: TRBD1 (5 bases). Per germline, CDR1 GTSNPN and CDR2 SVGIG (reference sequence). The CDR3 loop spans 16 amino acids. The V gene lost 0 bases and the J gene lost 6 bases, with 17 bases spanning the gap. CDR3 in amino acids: CAWSVKTPGSYEKLFF. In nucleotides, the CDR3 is TGTGCCTGGAGTGTAAAGACCCCAGGGTCCTATGAAAAACTGTTTTTT.

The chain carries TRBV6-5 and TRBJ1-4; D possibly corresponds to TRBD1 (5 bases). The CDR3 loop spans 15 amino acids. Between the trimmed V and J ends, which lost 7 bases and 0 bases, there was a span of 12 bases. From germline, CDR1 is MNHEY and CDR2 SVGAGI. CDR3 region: CASTGRLATNEKLFF. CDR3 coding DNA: TGTGCCAGCACAGGGCGTTTGGCAACTAATGAAAAACTGTTTTTT.

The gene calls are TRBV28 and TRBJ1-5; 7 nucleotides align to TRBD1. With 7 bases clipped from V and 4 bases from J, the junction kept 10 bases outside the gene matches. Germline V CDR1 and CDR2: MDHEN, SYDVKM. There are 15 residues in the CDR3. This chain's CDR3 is CASTTTGDRNQPQHF. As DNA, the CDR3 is TGTGCCAGCACAACCACAGGGGATCGGAATCAGCCCCAGCATTTT.

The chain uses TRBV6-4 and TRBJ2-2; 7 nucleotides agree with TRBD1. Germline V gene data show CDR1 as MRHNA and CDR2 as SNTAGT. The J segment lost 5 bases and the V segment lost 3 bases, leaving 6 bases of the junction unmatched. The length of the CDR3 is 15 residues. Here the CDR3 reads CASSEKGASTGELFF. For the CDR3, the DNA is TGTGCCAGCAGTGAGAAGGGGGCTTCTACCGGGGAGCTGTTTTTT.

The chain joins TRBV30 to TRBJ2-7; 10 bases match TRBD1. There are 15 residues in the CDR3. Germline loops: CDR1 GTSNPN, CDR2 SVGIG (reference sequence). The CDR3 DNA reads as TGTGCCTGGAGTACGTCCGGGACAGGGGACCGCGCCGCCGTCGTC. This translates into CAWSTSGTGDRAAVV.

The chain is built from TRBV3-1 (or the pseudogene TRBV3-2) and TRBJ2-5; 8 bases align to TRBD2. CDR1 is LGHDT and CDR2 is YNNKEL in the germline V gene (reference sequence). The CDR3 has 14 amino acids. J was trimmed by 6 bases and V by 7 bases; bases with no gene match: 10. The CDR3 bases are TGTGCCAGCATCAAAGCGGGGGCGGGGAAGACCCAGTACTTC. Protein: CASIKAGAGKTQYF.

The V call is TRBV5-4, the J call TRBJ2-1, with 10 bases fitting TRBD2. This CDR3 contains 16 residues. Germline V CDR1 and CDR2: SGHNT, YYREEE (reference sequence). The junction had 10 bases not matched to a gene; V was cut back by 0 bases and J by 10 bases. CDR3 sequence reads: CASSLAGLAGVREQFF. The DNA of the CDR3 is TGTGCCAGCAGCTTGGCGGGGCTAGCGGGAGTAAGGGAGCAGTTCTTC.

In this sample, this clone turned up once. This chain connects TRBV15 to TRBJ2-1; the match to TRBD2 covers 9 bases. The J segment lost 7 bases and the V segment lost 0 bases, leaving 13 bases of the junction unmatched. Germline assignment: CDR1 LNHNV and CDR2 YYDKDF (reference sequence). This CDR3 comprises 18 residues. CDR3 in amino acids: CATSRDLAGGPDVNEQFF. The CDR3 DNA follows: TGTGCCACCAGCAGAGATCTGGCGGGAGGGCCTGACGTGAATGAGCAGTTCTTC.

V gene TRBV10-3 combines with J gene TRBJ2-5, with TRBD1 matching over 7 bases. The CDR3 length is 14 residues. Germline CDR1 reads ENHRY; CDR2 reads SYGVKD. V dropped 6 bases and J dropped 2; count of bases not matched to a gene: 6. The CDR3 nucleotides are TGTGCCATCAGGGGGACAGCGGATCAAGAGACCCAGTACTTC. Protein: CAIRGTADQETQYF.

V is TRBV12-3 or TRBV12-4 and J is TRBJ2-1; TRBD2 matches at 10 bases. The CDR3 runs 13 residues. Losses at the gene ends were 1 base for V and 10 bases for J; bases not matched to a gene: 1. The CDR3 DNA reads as TGTGCCAGCAGTTTAGTGACTAGCGGGGAGCAGTTCTTC. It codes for CASSLVTSGEQFF.

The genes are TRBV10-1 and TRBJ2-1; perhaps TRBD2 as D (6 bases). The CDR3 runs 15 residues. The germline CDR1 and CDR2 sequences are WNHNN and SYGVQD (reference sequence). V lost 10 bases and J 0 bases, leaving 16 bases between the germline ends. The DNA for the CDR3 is TGCGCCAAGACGAGCCGGGAGAGCTCCTACAATGAGCAGTTCTTC. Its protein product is CAKTSRESSYNEQFF.